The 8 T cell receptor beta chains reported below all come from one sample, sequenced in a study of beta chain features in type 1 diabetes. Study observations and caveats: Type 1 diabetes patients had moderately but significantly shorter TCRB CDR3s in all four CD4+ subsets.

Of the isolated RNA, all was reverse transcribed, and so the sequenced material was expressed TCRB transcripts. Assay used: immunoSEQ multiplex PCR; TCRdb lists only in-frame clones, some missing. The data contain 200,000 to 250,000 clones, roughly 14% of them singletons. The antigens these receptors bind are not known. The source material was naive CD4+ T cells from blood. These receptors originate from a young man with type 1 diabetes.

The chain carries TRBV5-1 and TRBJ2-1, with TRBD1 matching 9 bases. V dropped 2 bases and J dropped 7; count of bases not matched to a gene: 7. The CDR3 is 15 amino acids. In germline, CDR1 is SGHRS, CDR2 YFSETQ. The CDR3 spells CASSFEQGARNEQFF. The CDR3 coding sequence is TGCGCCAGCAGCTTCGAACAGGGGGCAAGGAATGAGCAGTTCTTC.

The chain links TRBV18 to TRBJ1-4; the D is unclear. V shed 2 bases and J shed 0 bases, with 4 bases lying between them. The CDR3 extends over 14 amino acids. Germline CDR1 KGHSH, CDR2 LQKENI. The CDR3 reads CASSPGTTNEKLFF. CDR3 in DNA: TGTGCCAGCTCACCAGGCACAACTAATGAAAAACTGTTTTTT.

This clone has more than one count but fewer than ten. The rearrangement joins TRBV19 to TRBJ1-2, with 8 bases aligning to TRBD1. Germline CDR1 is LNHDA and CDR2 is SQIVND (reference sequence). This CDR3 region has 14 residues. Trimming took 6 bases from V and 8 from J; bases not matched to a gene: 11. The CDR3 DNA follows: TGTGCCAGTAGCCTACAGGGACAGGTTGAAGGCTACACCTTC. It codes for CASSLQGQVEGYTF.

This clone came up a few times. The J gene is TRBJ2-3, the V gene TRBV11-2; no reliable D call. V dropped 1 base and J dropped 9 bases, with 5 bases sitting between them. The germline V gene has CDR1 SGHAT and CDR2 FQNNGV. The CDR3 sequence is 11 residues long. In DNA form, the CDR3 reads TGTGCCAGCAGCTTAGTACAGACGCAGTATTTT. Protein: CASSLVQTQYF.

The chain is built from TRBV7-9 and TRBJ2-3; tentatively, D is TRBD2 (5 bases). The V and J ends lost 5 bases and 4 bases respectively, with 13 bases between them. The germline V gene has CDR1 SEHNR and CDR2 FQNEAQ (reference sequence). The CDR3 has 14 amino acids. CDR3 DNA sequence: TGTGCCAGCAGCCAATCGGGGTTGTCAGATACGCAGTATTTT. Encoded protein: CASSQSGLSDTQYF.

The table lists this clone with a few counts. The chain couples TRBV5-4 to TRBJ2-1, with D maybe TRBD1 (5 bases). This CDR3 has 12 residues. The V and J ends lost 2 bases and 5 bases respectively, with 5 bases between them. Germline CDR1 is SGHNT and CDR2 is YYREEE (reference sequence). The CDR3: CASSLGDNEQFF. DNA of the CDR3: TGTGCCAGCAGCTTAGGGGACAATGAGCAGTTCTTC.

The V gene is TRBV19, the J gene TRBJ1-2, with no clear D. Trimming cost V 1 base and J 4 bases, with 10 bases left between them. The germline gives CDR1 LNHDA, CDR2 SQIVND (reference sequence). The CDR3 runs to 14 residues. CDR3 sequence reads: CASSIAALSYGYTF. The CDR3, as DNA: TGTGCCAGTAGTATAGCAGCGTTAAGCTATGGCTACACCTTC.

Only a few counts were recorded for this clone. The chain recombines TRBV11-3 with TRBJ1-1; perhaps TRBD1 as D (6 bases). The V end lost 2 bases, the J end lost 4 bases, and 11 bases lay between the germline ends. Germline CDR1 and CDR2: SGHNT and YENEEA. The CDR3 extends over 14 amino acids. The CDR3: CASSLQGISTEAFF. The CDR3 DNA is TGTGCCAGCAGCTTACAGGGGATATCCACTGAAGCTTTCTTT.